The T cell receptor beta chain described here comes from a study of blood T cell repertoires in COVID-19. In the authors' methods: The authors estimated nucleated cell counts from reference gene primer amplification. Produced via immunoSEQ multiplex PCR; TCRdb's table is partial and in-frame only. V and J calls and clone size come straight from that table; D and trimming were deduced from the DNA. The table has some 530,000 clones, more than 85% seen once. Participants' own reports of clinical history determined their cohort assignment. The sample comprised PBMCs or T cells enriched from blood (not recorded which). The origin of this receptor is a woman in her sixties or seventies who had recovered from COVID-19.

The CDR3 bases are TGTGCCAGCAGCCGACAGGGGGGGAACACCGGGGAGCTGTTTTTT. Amino acids: CASSRQGGNTGELFF. The chain links TRBV28 to TRBJ2-2, with TRBD1 matching over 9 bases. The CDR3 length is 15 residues. Trimming took 6 bases from V and 1 from J; bases not matched to a gene: 3. CDR1 and CDR2 from the germline V gene are MDHEN and SYDVKM.